The present T cell receptor (beta chain) was sequenced within a study of regulatory T cells in long-lasting Graves disease. Study-wide results and limits: TCR diversity was lower in persistent Graves' patients (versus newly diagnosed ones).

Germline V gene lookup returns CDR1 SNHLY and CDR2 FYNNEI. The CDR3 extends over 11 amino acids. V gave up 3 bases and J gave up 8 bases, with 5 bases separating them. This clonotype was detected ten times or more. Its antigen is as yet unknown. For TCR beta, libraries came from iRepertoire HTBI primers and Arm-PCR of CDR3 regions. Original data processing: Across samples, 55 to 75 TRBV and some 14 TRBJ segments were found. TCRdb recomputed calls from the multiplex PCR reads with MiXCR, one row per CDR3 protein. TCRdb's processing, not the authors' own work, is the source of the V and J calls. The sample holds about 530,000 distinct CDR3 sequences, about 16% seen once. The time point: newly diagnosed GD, antithyroid drugs for less than 3 months. Researchers made the TCR library from RNA that was extracted from PBMCs. This same sample was also taken into another study, of T cells in Graves' hyperthyroidism and ophthalmopathy. That work states: Clinical symptoms, serum thyroxine and TRAb, thyroid ultrasound and orbital computed tomography were used for the diagnoses.

The receptor was isolated from a woman aged 35-65 years with Graves disease. The input for sequencing was peripheral blood mononuclear cells (PBMCs), taken at new diagnosis, from a patient treated with antithyroid drugs. This chain joins TRBV2 and TRBJ2-4, with D unresolved. DNA for the CDR3: TGTGCCAGCAGTGATTTACACATTCAGTACTTC. It is translated as CASSDLHIQYF.